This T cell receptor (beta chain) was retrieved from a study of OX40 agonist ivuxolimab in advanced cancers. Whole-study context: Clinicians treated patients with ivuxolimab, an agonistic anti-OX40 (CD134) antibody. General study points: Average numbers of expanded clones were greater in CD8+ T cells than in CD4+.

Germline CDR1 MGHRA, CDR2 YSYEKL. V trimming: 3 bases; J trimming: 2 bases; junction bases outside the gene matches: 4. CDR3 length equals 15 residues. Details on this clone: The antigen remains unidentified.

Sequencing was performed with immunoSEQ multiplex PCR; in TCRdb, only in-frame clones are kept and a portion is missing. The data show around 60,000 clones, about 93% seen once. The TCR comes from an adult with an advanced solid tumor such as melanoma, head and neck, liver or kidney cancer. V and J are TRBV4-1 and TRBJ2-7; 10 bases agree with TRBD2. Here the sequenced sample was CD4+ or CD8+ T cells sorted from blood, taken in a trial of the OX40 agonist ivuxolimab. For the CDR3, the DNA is TGCGCCAGCAGCCAGCCTGGACTAGCGGCCTACGAGCAGTACTTC. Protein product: CASSQPGLAAYEQYF.